Below, one T cell receptor (beta chain) is given with its context. Its antigen is unknown. Clones were sequenced by immunoSEQ multiplex PCR, and TCRdb holds only the in-frame ones, with some missing. The sample shows tens of thousands of clones, about 80% of them seen only once. CDR3 length: 16 residues. The V and J ends lost 2 bases and 3 bases respectively, with 17 bases between them. From germline, CDR1 is MNHEY and CDR2 SVGAGI. This sample was included in a study of T cell responses to AZD1222 COVID-19 vaccine. Findings and caveats of the study: Seropositive at baseline were only a handful of AZD1222 recipients. No day 14 peak samples; only post-peak repertoires were characterized. Within unmutated variant regions lay the reported targets of nearly half of spike-specific TCRs.

The TCR sequence derives from an adult who received the AZD1222 COVID-19 vaccine. Specimen: peripheral blood, collected 28 days after the second AZD1222 dose. This chain links TRBV6-5 with TRBJ2-7; D is perhaps TRBD1 (5 bases). CDR3 DNA: TGTGCCAGCAGTTACACCTCAGGGCAGCACATCTACGAGCAGTACTTC. Its protein is CASSYTSGQHIYEQYF.